The 8 T cell receptor beta chains reported below all come from one sample, sequenced in a study of technical replicates of blood from a handful of donors. Repertoires were generated with immunoSEQ multiplex PCR, while TCRdb's copy carries only in-frame clones and drops some. The table records some 69,000 clones, 80% to 90% of them present only once. The sequenced sample consisted of PBMCs. The receptors shown here come from a human donor in good health. Some clones in this sample may be carry-over from other donors' samples.

This clone was seen only once. The chain carries TRBV19 and TRBJ2-3; D remains unclear. The V gene's germline CDR1 is LNHDA and CDR2 SQIVND (reference sequence). The CDR3 sequence is 20 residues long. V was clipped by 4 bases and J by 0 bases, with 26 bases between them. This CDR3 reads CASSTPRRSAFTRSTDTQYF. The CDR3 DNA sequence: TGTGCCAGTAGTACCCCGCGTAGGAGTGCTTTTACACGTAGCACAGATACGCAGTATTTT.

The rearrangement joins TRBV9 to TRBJ2-3; a possible D gene is TRBD2 (5 bases). CDR1 and CDR2 from the germline V gene are SGDLS and YYNGEE. The CDR3 runs to 14 residues. V was clipped by 4 bases and J by 6 bases, with 15 bases between them. The CDR3 protein is CASSTGLSPDTQYF. CDR3 nucleotide sequence: TGTGCCAGCAGCACTGGACTTTCCCCCGATACGCAGTATTTT.

The chain links TRBV5-4 to TRBJ2-2; no firm D call. CDR3 length equals 14 residues. Trimming shortened V by 2 bases and J by 4 bases, and 9 bases separated the two germline ends. Germline lookup yields CDR1 SGHNT and CDR2 YYREEE (reference sequence). The CDR3 region is CASSFRDTTGELFF. The DNA for the CDR3 is TGTGCCAGCAGCTTTCGCGACACCACCGGGGAGCTGTTTTTT.

V usage is TRBV5-6 and J usage is TRBJ2-2; D might be TRBD1 (5 bases). Trimming removed 2 bases from V and 5 bases from J, with 13 bases in between. The CDR3 has 15 amino acids. The germline V gene encodes CDR1 SGHDT and CDR2 YYEEEE. The CDR3 region is CASSLAQGSTGELFF. As DNA, the CDR3 is TGTGCCAGCAGCTTAGCCCAGGGATCGACCGGGGAGCTGTTTTTT.

The CDR3 spells CASSQDPGGLSGANVLTF. CDR3 DNA: TGCGCCAGCAGCCAAGACCCGGGGGGATTATCTGGGGCCAACGTCCTGACTTTC. This chain links TRBV4-3 with TRBJ2-6, with TRBD2 identical over 7 bases. This CDR3 is built from 18 residues. Per germline, CDR1 LGHNA and CDR2 YSLEER. V trimming: 0 bases; J trimming: 1 base; junction bases outside the gene matches: 6.

This chain links TRBV6-1 with TRBJ2-2; D unclear. The CDR3 loop spans 15 amino acids. In germline, CDR1 is MNHNS, CDR2 SASEGT. The V end was cut by 4 bases, the J end by 3 bases, with 12 bases between. CDR3 amino acids: CASSVSMSDTGELFF. CDR3 coding DNA: TGTGCCAGCAGTGTATCTATGAGTGACACCGGGGAGCTGTTTTTT.

The CDR3 spells CASSLTYGDEQFF. Written as DNA, the CDR3 is TGTGCCAGCAGCTTAACGTACGGTGATGAGCAGTTCTTC. V usage is TRBV7-3 and J usage is TRBJ2-1; unclear D gene. Germline CDR1 reads SGHTA; CDR2 reads FQGTGA. The length of the CDR3 is 13 residues. The V end lost 0 bases, the J end lost 8 bases, and 8 bases lay between the germline ends.

The gene calls are TRBV5-1 and TRBJ2-1; 8 nucleotides align to TRBD1. This CDR3 contains 14 residues. The trim removed 4 bases at V and 8 bases at J, leaving 8 bases unmatched. Germline V CDR1 and CDR2: SGHRS, YFSETQ. The CDR3: CASSNGQGFDEQFF. The CDR3 DNA follows: TGCGCCAGCAGCAATGGACAGGGTTTTGATGAGCAGTTCTTC. Variable domain in full (rest from reference TRBV5-1 and TRBJ2-1): KAGVTQTPRYLIKTRGQQVTLSCSPISGHRSVSWYQQTPGQGLQFLFEYFSETQRNKGNFPGRFSGRQFSNSRSEMNVSTLELGDSALYLCASSNGQGFDEQFFGPGTRLTVL.